This is a list of T cell receptor beta chains from one sample in a study of long-term antiretroviral therapy in people with HIV. Method: immunoSEQ multiplex PCR; TCRdb's copy keeps in-frame clones and lacks some. This table holds roughly 14,000 clones, roughly 80% found once. Specimen: unsorted PBMCs, collected just before starting antiretroviral therapy. These receptor sequences come from a man in his forties or fifties with HIV. Each CDR3 is given with its conserved first and last residue. D genes are given only for firm matches. The size of a clone is reported for some rows only, either as once, few or many, or as a class for expanded clones.

cdr3_aa: CASSPPWTSGTSYNEQFF; cdr3_nt: TGTGCCAGCTCACCACCTTGGACTAGCGGAACCTCCTACAATGAGCAGTTCTTC; clone_size: NA; d_call: TRBD2; v_call: TRBV18; j_call: TRBJ2-1
cdr3_aa: CASSQGTPGGEQYF; cdr3_nt: TGTGCCAGCTCGCAGGGCACCCCAGGGGGCGAGCAGTACTTC; clone_size: NA; d_call: TRBD1; v_call: TRBV18; j_call: TRBJ2-7
cdr3_aa: CASSELWGSASTEAFF; cdr3_nt: TGTGCCAGTAGCGAGTTATGGGGGTCGGCGAGCACTGAAGCTTTCTTT; clone_size: NA; d_call: NA; v_call: TRBV19; j_call: TRBJ1-1
cdr3_aa: CASSYASQTASYEQYF; cdr3_nt: TGTGCCAGCAGTTACGCCTCTCAGACAGCCTCCTACGAGCAGTACTTC; clone_size: NA; d_call: NA; v_call: TRBV6-5; j_call: TRBJ2-7
cdr3_aa: CASSPRGGEKLFF; cdr3_nt: TGTGCCAGCAGTCCCCGGGGGGGGGAAAAACTGTTTTTT; clone_size: NA; d_call: NA; v_call: TRBV28; j_call: TRBJ1-4
cdr3_aa: CASSPQTDPSGNTIYF; cdr3_nt: TGTGCCAGCAGCCCCCAGACAGATCCCTCTGGAAACACCATATATTTT; clone_size: NA; d_call: NA; v_call: TRBV7-9; j_call: TRBJ1-3
cdr3_aa: CASSQDRGPYNEQFF; cdr3_nt: TGTGCCAGCAGCCAAGACAGGGGACCCTACAATGAGCAGTTCTTC; clone_size: NA; d_call: TRBD1; v_call: TRBV5-4; j_call: TRBJ2-1
cdr3_aa: CASSLPGTRGKGELFF; cdr3_nt: TGTGCCAGCAGCTTGCCCGGGACTAGGGGGAAGGGGGAGCTGTTTTTT; clone_size: once; d_call: TRBD2; v_call: TRBV7-2; j_call: TRBJ2-2
cdr3_aa: CASSSGRTGVNTEAFF; cdr3_nt: TGCGCCAGCAGCAGCGGCAGGACCGGCGTGAACACTGAAGCTTTCTTT; clone_size: NA; d_call: NA; v_call: TRBV5-1; j_call: TRBJ1-1
cdr3_aa: CASSLFWARGYEQYF; cdr3_nt: TGTGCCAGCAGCTTATTCTGGGCCAGGGGGTACGAGCAGTACTTC; clone_size: few; d_call: TRBD1; v_call: TRBV11-1; j_call: TRBJ2-7
cdr3_aa: CASIPAVPNTEAFF; cdr3_nt: TGTGCCAGCATTCCAGCTGTTCCGAACACTGAAGCTTTCTTT; clone_size: few; d_call: NA; v_call: TRBV6-5; j_call: TRBJ1-1
cdr3_aa: CASSSTGVLWAPLHF; cdr3_nt: TGTGCCAGCAGCTCGACAGGGGTTCTATGGGCACCCCTCCACTTT; clone_size: few; d_call: TRBD1; v_call: TRBV11-2; j_call: TRBJ1-6
cdr3_aa: CAWSKEVGWSTDTQYF; cdr3_nt: TGTGCCTGGAGTAAGGAAGTAGGTTGGAGCACAGATACGCAGTATTTT; clone_size: NA; d_call: NA; v_call: TRBV30; j_call: TRBJ2-3
cdr3_aa: CASSERGSYSSGNTIYF; cdr3_nt: TGTGCCAGCAGTGAAAGGGGGTCTTATAGCTCTGGAAACACCATATATTTT; clone_size: NA; d_call: NA; v_call: TRBV6-1; j_call: TRBJ1-3
cdr3_aa: CASSPRDSPYEQYF; cdr3_nt: TGTGCCAGCTCACCCCGGGACAGCCCCTACGAGCAGTACTTC; clone_size: once; d_call: TRBD1; v_call: TRBV18; j_call: TRBJ2-7
cdr3_aa: CASSPGEGGGEKLFF; cdr3_nt: TGCGCCAGCAGCCCAGGGGAGGGCGGGGGTGAAAAACTGTTTTTT; clone_size: NA; d_call: NA; v_call: TRBV5-1; j_call: TRBJ1-4
cdr3_aa: CATSVHPGTGPALPSQHF; cdr3_nt: TGTGCCACCAGCGTACATCCCGGGACAGGGCCGGCCCTTCCGTCCCAGCATTTT; clone_size: NA; d_call: TRBD1; v_call: TRBV15; j_call: TRBJ1-5
cdr3_aa: CASSLFGTSGADTQYF; cdr3_nt: TGTGCCAGCAGTTTATTCGGGACTAGCGGCGCAGATACGCAGTATTTT; clone_size: NA; d_call: TRBD2; v_call: TRBV28; j_call: TRBJ2-3
cdr3_aa: CASSLGAANTEAFF; cdr3_nt: TGTGCCAGCAGCTTGGGGGCGGCGAACACTGAAGCTTTCTTT; clone_size: NA; d_call: NA; v_call: TRBV5-6; j_call: TRBJ1-1
cdr3_aa: CASSPGTSDNEQFF; cdr3_nt: TGTGCCAGCAGTCCCGGGACTAGCGACAATGAGCAGTTCTTC; clone_size: once; d_call: TRBD2; v_call: TRBV6-1; j_call: TRBJ2-1
cdr3_aa: CASSYGQGYQETQYF; cdr3_nt: TGTGCCAGCAGTTACGGACAGGGGTACCAAGAGACCCAGTACTTC; clone_size: large; d_call: TRBD1; v_call: TRBV6-5; j_call: TRBJ2-5
cdr3_aa: CASSSPGQGAVYEQYF; cdr3_nt: TGTGCCAGCAGTTCCCCGGGACAGGGGGCTGTATACGAGCAGTACTTC; clone_size: NA; d_call: TRBD1; v_call: TRBV11-1; j_call: TRBJ2-7
cdr3_aa: CASSLALGGEGTIYF; cdr3_nt: TGTGCCAGCAGCTTAGCGCTGGGGGGGGAAGGCACCATATATTTT; clone_size: NA; d_call: NA; v_call: TRBV7-8; j_call: TRBJ1-3
cdr3_aa: CASSPPGVGTGELFF; cdr3_nt: TGTGCCAGCTCACCACCCGGGGTCGGCACCGGGGAGCTGTTTTTT; clone_size: NA; d_call: NA; v_call: TRBV18; j_call: TRBJ2-2
cdr3_aa: CASSLASGTTAKNLHDEQFF; cdr3_nt: TGCGCCAGCAGCTTGGCGAGCGGGACCACTGCGAAGAACCTACATGATGAGCAGTTCTTC; clone_size: NA; d_call: TRBD2; v_call: TRBV5-1; j_call: TRBJ2-1
cdr3_aa: CASSYGEGYGYTF; cdr3_nt: TGTGCCAGCAGTTACGGGGAAGGATATGGCTACACCTTC; clone_size: NA; d_call: NA; v_call: TRBV6-5; j_call: TRBJ1-2
cdr3_aa: CASSQALRLAGGGEQYF; cdr3_nt: TGTGCCAGCAGCCAAGCCTTAAGACTAGCGGGAGGGGGCGAGCAGTACTTC; clone_size: NA; d_call: TRBD2; v_call: TRBV4-2; j_call: TRBJ2-7
cdr3_aa: CASSDGRFVETQYF; cdr3_nt: TGTGCCAGCAGTGATGGGAGGTTTGTGGAGACCCAGTACTTC; clone_size: NA; d_call: NA; v_call: TRBV6-1; j_call: TRBJ2-5
cdr3_aa: CASSRRRTLGDEQYF; cdr3_nt: TGTGCCAGCAGCCGACGGCGGACACTAGGAGACGAGCAGTACTTC; clone_size: NA; d_call: NA; v_call: TRBV5-6; j_call: TRBJ2-7
cdr3_aa: CASSSTGVEAFF; cdr3_nt: TGTGCCAGCAGCTCCACCGGTGTCGAAGCTTTCTTT; clone_size: NA; d_call: NA; v_call: TRBV11-1; j_call: TRBJ1-1
cdr3_aa: CASSFGGGGEQYF; cdr3_nt: TGTGCCAGCAGCTTTGGTGGCGGGGGCGAGCAGTACTTC; clone_size: NA; d_call: TRBD2; v_call: TRBV5-4; j_call: TRBJ2-7
cdr3_aa: CASSESARGYEQYF; cdr3_nt: TGTGCCAGCAGTGAATCAGCGCGGGGTTACGAGCAGTACTTC; clone_size: NA; d_call: NA; v_call: TRBV6-1; j_call: TRBJ2-7
cdr3_aa: CASSLLAGGGETQYF; cdr3_nt: TGTGCCAGCAGCTTATTAGCGGGGGGCGGAGAGACCCAGTACTTC; clone_size: NA; d_call: TRBD2; v_call: TRBV7-3; j_call: TRBJ2-5
cdr3_aa: CASSTQAGGYEKLFF; cdr3_nt: TGTGCCAGCAGCACTCAGGCCGGCGGATATGAAAAACTGTTTTTT; clone_size: NA; d_call: NA; v_call: TRBV9; j_call: TRBJ1-4
cdr3_aa: CASSFPETGRTEAFF; cdr3_nt: TGTGCCAGTAGTTTCCCCGAGACAGGGCGGACTGAAGCTTTCTTT; clone_size: NA; d_call: TRBD1; v_call: TRBV19; j_call: TRBJ1-1
cdr3_aa: CASSPNSATEAFF; cdr3_nt: TGTGCCAGCAGCCCCAACAGTGCCACTGAAGCTTTCTTT; clone_size: NA; d_call: NA; v_call: TRBV7-3; j_call: TRBJ1-1
cdr3_aa: CASARRGTQYF; cdr3_nt: TGTGCCAGCGCCCGGCGTGGGACCCAGTACTTC; clone_size: once; d_call: NA; v_call: TRBV6-5; j_call: TRBJ2-5
cdr3_aa: CASSIYNEQFF; cdr3_nt: TGCGCCAGCAGCATCTACAATGAGCAGTTCTTC; clone_size: NA; d_call: NA; v_call: TRBV5-1; j_call: TRBJ2-1
cdr3_aa: CSVLGGPEADEQFF; cdr3_nt: TGCAGCGTTTTGGGGGGACCCGAAGCTGATGAGCAGTTCTTC; clone_size: NA; d_call: NA; v_call: TRBV29-1; j_call: TRBJ2-1
cdr3_aa: CASISGNTIYF; cdr3_nt: TGTGCCAGTATCTCTGGAAACACCATATATTTT; clone_size: NA; d_call: NA; v_call: TRBV2; j_call: TRBJ1-3
cdr3_aa: CASRTWDVGYTEAFF; cdr3_nt: TGTGCCAGTAGGACCTGGGACGTAGGATACACTGAAGCTTTCTTT; clone_size: NA; d_call: NA; v_call: TRBV19; j_call: TRBJ1-1
cdr3_aa: CAWSPRGDTEAFF; cdr3_nt: TGTGCCTGGAGTCCCAGGGGGGACACTGAAGCTTTCTTT; clone_size: NA; d_call: TRBD1; v_call: TRBV30; j_call: TRBJ1-1
cdr3_aa: CASSFQGSNEKLFF; cdr3_nt: TGCGCCAGCAGCTTTCAGGGATCTAATGAAAAACTGTTTTTT; clone_size: NA; d_call: NA; v_call: TRBV5-1; j_call: TRBJ1-4
cdr3_aa: CASSVTGYDLAAGNTIYF; cdr3_nt: TGTGCCAGCAGTGTTACAGGGTATGATTTGGCTGCTGGAAACACCATATATTTT; clone_size: NA; d_call: NA; v_call: TRBV2; j_call: TRBJ1-3
cdr3_aa: CAWSTGTGGGYTF; cdr3_nt: TGTGCCTGGAGTACAGGGACCGGTGGGGGCTACACCTTC; clone_size: NA; d_call: NA; v_call: TRBV30; j_call: TRBJ1-2
cdr3_aa: CASSQSGASNQPQHF; cdr3_nt: TGTGCCAGCAGCCAATCGGGGGCAAGCAATCAGCCCCAGCATTTT; clone_size: few; d_call: NA; v_call: TRBV4-2; j_call: TRBJ1-5
cdr3_aa: CASSPTSGIYNEQFF; cdr3_nt: TGTGCCAGCAGCCCGACCAGCGGGATCTACAATGAGCAGTTCTTC; clone_size: NA; d_call: TRBD2; v_call: TRBV11-3; j_call: TRBJ2-1
cdr3_aa: CASSLTSGIRYEQYF; cdr3_nt: TGTGCCAGCAGCCTGACTAGCGGTATCCGGTACGAGCAGTACTTC; clone_size: few; d_call: TRBD2; v_call: TRBV11-3; j_call: TRBJ2-7
cdr3_aa: CASSLASGRGDTQYF; cdr3_nt: TGTGCCAGCAGCTTGGCTAGCGGGAGAGGAGATACGCAGTATTTT; clone_size: NA; d_call: TRBD2; v_call: TRBV5-4; j_call: TRBJ2-3
cdr3_aa: CASSEILLRWPYGTIYNEQFF; cdr3_nt: TGTGCCAGCAGTGAAATCCTCTTACGCTGGCCCTACGGGACCATCTACAATGAGCAGTTCTTC; clone_size: NA; d_call: NA; v_call: TRBV6-1; j_call: TRBJ2-1
cdr3_aa: CASSPSYRGYNEQFF; cdr3_nt: TGTGCCAGCTCACCATCTTACAGGGGCTACAATGAGCAGTTCTTC; clone_size: NA; d_call: TRBD1; v_call: TRBV18; j_call: TRBJ2-1
cdr3_aa: CASSTGLAGVPYEQYF; cdr3_nt: TGTGCCAGCAGCACGGGACTAGCGGGAGTCCCCTACGAGCAGTACTTC; clone_size: NA; d_call: TRBD2; v_call: TRBV11-2; j_call: TRBJ2-7
cdr3_aa: CASSLYPRRGADTGELFF; cdr3_nt: TGTGCCAGCAGCTTATACCCTAGGAGGGGGGCGGACACCGGGGAGCTGTTTTTT; clone_size: once; d_call: NA; v_call: TRBV7-3; j_call: TRBJ2-2
cdr3_aa: CASSNSHRRKETQYF; cdr3_nt: TGTGCCAGCTCAAACAGCCACCGACGAAAAGAGACCCAGTACTTC; clone_size: NA; d_call: NA; v_call: TRBV18; j_call: TRBJ2-5
cdr3_aa: CASSFLERESYNEQFF; cdr3_nt: TGCGCCAGCAGCTTCCTTGAGCGGGAGTCCTACAATGAGCAGTTCTTC; clone_size: NA; d_call: TRBD2; v_call: TRBV5-1; j_call: TRBJ2-1